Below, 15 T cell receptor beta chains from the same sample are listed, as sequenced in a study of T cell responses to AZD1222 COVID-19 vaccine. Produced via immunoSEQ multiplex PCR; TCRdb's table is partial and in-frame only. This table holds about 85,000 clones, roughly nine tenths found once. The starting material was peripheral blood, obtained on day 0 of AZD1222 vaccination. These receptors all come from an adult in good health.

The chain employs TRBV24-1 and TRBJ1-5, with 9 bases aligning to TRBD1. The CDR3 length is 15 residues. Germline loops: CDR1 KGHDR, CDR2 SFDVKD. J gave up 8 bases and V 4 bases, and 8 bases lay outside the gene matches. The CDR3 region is CATSETGQGSEPQHF. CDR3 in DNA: TGTGCCACCAGTGAGACGGGACAGGGTAGTGAGCCCCAGCATTTT.

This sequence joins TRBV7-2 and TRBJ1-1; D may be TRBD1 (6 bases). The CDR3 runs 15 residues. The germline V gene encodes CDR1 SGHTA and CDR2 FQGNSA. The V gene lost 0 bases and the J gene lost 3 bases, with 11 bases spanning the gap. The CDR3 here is CASSLALGAYTEAFF. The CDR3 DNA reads TGTGCCAGCAGCTTAGCCCTGGGGGCATACACTGAAGCTTTCTTT.

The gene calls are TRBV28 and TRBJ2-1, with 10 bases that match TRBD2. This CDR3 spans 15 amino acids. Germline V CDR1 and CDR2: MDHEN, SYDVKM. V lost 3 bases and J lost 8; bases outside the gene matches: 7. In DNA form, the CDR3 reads TGTGCCAGCAGTTTGCCGTCTAGCGGGAGACATGAGCAGTTCTTC. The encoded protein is CASSLPSSGRHEQFF. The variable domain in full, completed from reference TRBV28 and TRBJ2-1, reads DVKVTQSSRYLVKRTGEKVFLECVQDMDHENMFWYRQDPGLGLRLIYFSYDVKMKEKGDIPEGYSVSREKKERFSLILESASTNQTSMYLCASSLPSSGRHEQFFGPGTRLTVL.

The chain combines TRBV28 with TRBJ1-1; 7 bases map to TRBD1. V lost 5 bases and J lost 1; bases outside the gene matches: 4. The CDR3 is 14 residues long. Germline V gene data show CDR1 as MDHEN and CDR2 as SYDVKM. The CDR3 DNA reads TGTGCCAGCAGTGGGTACAGGGGGAACACTGAAGCTTTCTTT. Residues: CASSGYRGNTEAFF.

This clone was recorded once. The CDR3 here is CASSVGDRVLVNQPQHF. CDR3 in DNA: TGTGCCAGCAGTGTTGGGGACAGGGTACTTGTAAATCAGCCCCAGCATTTT. This chain connects TRBV6-4 to TRBJ1-5; 9 bases map to TRBD1. J lost 4 bases, V lost 4 bases, and 11 bases had no gene match. The CDR3 length is 17 residues. The germline gives CDR1 MRHNA, CDR2 SNTAGT.

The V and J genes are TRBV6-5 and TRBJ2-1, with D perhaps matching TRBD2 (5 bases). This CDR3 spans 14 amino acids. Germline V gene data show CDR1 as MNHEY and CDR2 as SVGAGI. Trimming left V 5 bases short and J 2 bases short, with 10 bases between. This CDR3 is CASSQRETYNEQFF. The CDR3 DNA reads TGTGCCAGCAGTCAGAGGGAAACCTACAATGAGCAGTTCTTC.

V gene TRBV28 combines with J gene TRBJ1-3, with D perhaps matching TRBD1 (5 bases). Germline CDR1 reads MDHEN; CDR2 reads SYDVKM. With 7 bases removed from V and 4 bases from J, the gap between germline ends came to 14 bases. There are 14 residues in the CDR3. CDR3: CASTRREGGNTIYF. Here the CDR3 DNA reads TGTGCCAGCACTCGGCGCGAGGGGGGAAACACCATATATTTT.

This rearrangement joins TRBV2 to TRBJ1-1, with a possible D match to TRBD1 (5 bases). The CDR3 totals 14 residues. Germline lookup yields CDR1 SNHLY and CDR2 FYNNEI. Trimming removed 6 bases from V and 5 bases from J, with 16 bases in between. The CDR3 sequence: CASSGDGPSTEAFF. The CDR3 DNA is TGTGCCAGCAGCGGGGACGGCCCGTCTACTGAAGCTTTCTTT.

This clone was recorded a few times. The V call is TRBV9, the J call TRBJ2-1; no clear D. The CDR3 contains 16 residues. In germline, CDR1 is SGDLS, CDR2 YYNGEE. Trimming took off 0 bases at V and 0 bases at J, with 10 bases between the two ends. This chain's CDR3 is CASSVEDRSSYNEQFF. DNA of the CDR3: TGTGCCAGCAGCGTAGAAGATCGTAGCTCCTACAATGAGCAGTTCTTC.

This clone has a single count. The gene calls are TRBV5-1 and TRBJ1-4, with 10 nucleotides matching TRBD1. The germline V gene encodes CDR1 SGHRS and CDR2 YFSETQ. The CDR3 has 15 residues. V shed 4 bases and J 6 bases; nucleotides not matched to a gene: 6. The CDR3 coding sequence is TGCGCCAGCAGCGAACCGGGACAGGGGTATGAAAAACTGTTTTTT. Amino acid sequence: CASSEPGQGYEKLFF.

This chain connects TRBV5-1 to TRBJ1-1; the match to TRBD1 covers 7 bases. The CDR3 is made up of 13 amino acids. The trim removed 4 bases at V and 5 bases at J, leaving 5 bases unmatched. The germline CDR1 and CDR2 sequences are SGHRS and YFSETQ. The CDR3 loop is CASSPTGFTEAFF. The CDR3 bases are TGCGCCAGCAGCCCGACAGGGTTTACTGAAGCTTTCTTT.

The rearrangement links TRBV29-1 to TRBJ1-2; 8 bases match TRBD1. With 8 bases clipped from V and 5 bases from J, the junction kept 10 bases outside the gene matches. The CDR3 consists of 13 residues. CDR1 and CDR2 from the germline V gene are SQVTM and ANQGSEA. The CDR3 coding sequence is TGCAGCACCGGACAGGGTGGAGGTTATGGCTACACCTTC. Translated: CSTGQGGGYGYTF.

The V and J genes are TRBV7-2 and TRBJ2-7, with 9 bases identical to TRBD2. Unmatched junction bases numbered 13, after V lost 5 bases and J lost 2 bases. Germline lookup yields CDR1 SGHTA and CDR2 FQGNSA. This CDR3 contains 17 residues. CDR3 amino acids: CASSLQGGRAVPYEQYF. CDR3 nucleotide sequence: TGTGCCAGCAGCCTGCAGGGCGGGAGGGCCGTTCCCTACGAGCAGTACTTC.

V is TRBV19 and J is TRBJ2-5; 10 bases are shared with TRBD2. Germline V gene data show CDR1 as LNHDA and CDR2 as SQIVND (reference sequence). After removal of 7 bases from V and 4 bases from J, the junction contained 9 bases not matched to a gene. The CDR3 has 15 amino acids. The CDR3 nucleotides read TGTGCCAGTACCGTGAGCGGGAGGGCTGGAGAGACCCAGTACTTC. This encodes CASTVSGRAGETQYF.

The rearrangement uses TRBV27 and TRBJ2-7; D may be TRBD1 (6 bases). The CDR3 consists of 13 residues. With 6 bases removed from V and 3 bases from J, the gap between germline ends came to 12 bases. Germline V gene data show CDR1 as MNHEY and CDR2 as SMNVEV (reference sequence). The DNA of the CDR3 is TGTGCCAGCAGCCAGGACAGACTCTACGAGCAGTACTTC. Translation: CASSQDRLYEQYF.